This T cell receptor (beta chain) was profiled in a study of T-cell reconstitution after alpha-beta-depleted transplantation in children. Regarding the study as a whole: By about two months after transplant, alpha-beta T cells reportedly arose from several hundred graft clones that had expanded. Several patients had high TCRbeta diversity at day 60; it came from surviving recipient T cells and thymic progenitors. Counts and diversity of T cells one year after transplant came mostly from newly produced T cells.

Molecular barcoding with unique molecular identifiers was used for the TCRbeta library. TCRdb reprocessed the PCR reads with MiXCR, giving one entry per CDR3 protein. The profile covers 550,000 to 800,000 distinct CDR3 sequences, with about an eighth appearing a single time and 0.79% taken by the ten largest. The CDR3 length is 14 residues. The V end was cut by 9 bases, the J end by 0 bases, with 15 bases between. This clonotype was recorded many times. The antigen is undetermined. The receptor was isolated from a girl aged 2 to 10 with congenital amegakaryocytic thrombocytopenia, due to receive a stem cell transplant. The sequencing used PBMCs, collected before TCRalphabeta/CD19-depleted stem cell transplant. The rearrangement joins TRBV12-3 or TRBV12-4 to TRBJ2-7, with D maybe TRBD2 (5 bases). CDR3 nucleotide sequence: TGTGCCAGTACCCTAGCAGAGCGCTCCTACGAGCAGTACTTC. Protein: CASTLAERSYEQYF.